The source of this T cell receptor beta chain is a study of blood T cell repertoires in COVID-19. Clones were read by immunoSEQ multiplex PCR, and TCRdb kept only the in-frame ones, dropping some. The table includes about 180,000 clones, around 88% detected once. The CDR3 is 13 amino acids. Looked up from germline, CDR1 is MGHRA and CDR2 is YSYEKL. The junction had 4 bases not matched to a gene; V was cut back by 5 bases and J by 4 bases. The source is a woman aged 25 to 45 with acute or convalescent COVID-19. The rearrangement uses TRBV4-1 and TRBJ2-7; 8 nucleotides agree with TRBD2. Sequences were obtained from peripheral blood. CDR3 region: CASSSGTRYEQYF. Here the CDR3 DNA reads TGCGCCAGCAGCTCCGGGACTAGATACGAGCAGTACTTC.